This T cell receptor beta chain is from a study of T cells in Graves' hyperthyroidism and ophthalmopathy. Amplification of TCR beta CDR3 regions used RNA as the template. The HTBI primer set served for first-round RT-PCR of the TCR CDR3. TCRdb re-called the multiplex PCR reads with MiXCR, one entry per CDR3 protein. The sample holds more than 600,000 distinct CDR3 sequences, about a sixth seen once. This clonotype has at least ten counts. Trimming cost V 7 bases and J 3 bases; bases outside gene matches: 7. The CDR3 is made up of 14 amino acids. CDR1 and CDR2 from the germline V gene are MDHEN and SYDVKM. Investigators excluded patients with uncontrolled infection, other autoimmune disease, pregnancy or lactation.

The sequence was collected from a man aged 18 to 30 with Graves' hyperthyroidism. This chain joins TRBV28 and TRBJ2-5, with 8 bases aligning to TRBD1. Input material: blood. This chain's CDR3 is CASTLSGGEETQYF. CDR3 DNA: TGTGCCAGCACCCTGTCAGGGGGCGAAGAGACCCAGTACTTC.